The clone carrying this TCR gamma chain was seen more than once but under ten times. Its antigen is unknown. Extracted RNA was reverse transcribed into cDNA. Pooled V-gene forward primers with one constant-region reverse primer generated the CDR3 amplicons by multiplex PCR. TCRdb ran CATT on the multiplex PCR reads. The sample records over 20,000 gamma-chain clones, about an eighth being singletons. These data belong to a study of Vδ1+ human thymocytes. This CDR3 has 14 residues. Unmatched junction bases numbered 7, after V lost 3 bases and J lost 6 bases. Germline V lookup: CDR1 EGSTGY, CDR2 YDSYTSSV. Study results and limitations: The authors advised highly purified populations and single-cell validation. Thymic TRG and TRD repertoires appeared highly polyclonal.

The V gene is TRGV4, the J gene TRGJP2. The sequence was collected from a child under two years old who had congenital heart surgery. Sample: Vdelta1+ gamma-delta thymocytes from the thymus. Specified subset: FACS-sorted CD3+ TCRalphabeta- TCRVdelta1+ TCRVdelta2- thymocytes. The CDR3 protein is CATWDQNCDWIKTF. The CDR3 DNA reads TGTGCCACCTGGGATCAAAACTGTGATTGGATCAAGACGTTT.